The sample holds a few counts of the clone carrying this TCR beta chain. The antigen is undetermined. The CDR3 sequence is 13 residues long. V lost 2 bases to trimming and J lost 3 bases, with 10 bases between them. Germline loops: CDR1 GTSNPN, CDR2 SVGIG (reference sequence). The data originate from a study of T cell responses to AZD1222 COVID-19 vaccine. Overall study results and limits: At study baseline, merely five or six AZD1222 recipients were seropositive. Clonal diversity was possibly underestimated, and white British individuals and females predominated among donors. Spike-specific TCR breadth rose after two AZD1222 doses, and depth rose as well. Repertoires were sampled only after the peak T cell response.

The assay was immunoSEQ multiplex PCR, and TCRdb's table has in-frame clones only and misses some. The data show roughly 190,000 clones, approximately 95% seen once. The source was peripheral blood, collected on day 0 of AZD1222 vaccination. The TCR comes from an adult in good health. The rearrangement uses TRBV30 and TRBJ1-1; unclear D gene. In DNA form, the CDR3 reads TGTGCCTGGAGTAGGAACCGGGACACTGAAGCTTTCTTT. Its protein is CAWSRNRDTEAFF.